What follows describes a single T cell receptor beta chain. Its target is unknown. The data belong to a study of response to subunit inactivated influenza vaccine. Overall study findings and caveats: Every seasonal influenza vaccination brings in few new T cells, the authors suggested.

TCRdb reprocessed the RT-PCR reads via MiXCR and lists one record per CDR3 protein. This table holds 550,000 to 650,000 distinct CDR3 sequences, 12% found once. The sequencing here drew on PBMCs from blood, taken on the day of vaccination. This receptor was obtained from a man aged 50 to 60 who received an inactivated influenza vaccine.

CDR3 protein: CASGPGRGYTF. For the CDR3, the DNA is TGTGCCAGCGGCCCGGGACGTGGCTACACCTTC. The genes are TRBV28 and TRBJ1-2, with D perhaps TRBD1 (5 bases). V lost 8 bases and J lost 7, with 11 bases in between. The germline CDR1 and CDR2 sequences are MDHEN and SYDVKM. This CDR3 has 11 residues.